These T cell receptor beta chains were read from a single sample in a study of blood T cells in healthy people across ages. TCRdb reprocessed the 5' RACE reads via MiXCR and lists one record per CDR3 protein. This table has under 2,000,000 distinct CDR3 sequences, around 48% appearing once. Sequencing input: blood. The source of these receptors is a woman aged 40 to 50 in good health. Both conserved end residues are part of each CDR3. Each record gives: clone size, D gene, J gene, V gene, CDR3 protein, CDR3 DNA. The D gene is left open where the match is weak. Part of the rows lack a size; the others show once, few, many or a class for expanded clones.

NA,NA,TRBJ1-2,TRBV29-1,CSGERGTNYGYTF,TGCAGCGGGGAGCGGGGGACTAACTATGGCTACACCTTC
few,NA,TRBJ2-5,TRBV5-1,CASSLGSKGETQYF,TGCGCCAGCAGCTTGGGTAGCAAGGGAGAGACCCAGTACTTC
few,TRBD2,TRBJ2-5,TRBV11-2,CASSLDQTSGQTQYF,TGTGCCAGCAGCTTAGATCAGACTAGCGGGCAGACCCAGTACTTC
NA,NA,TRBJ1-2,TRBV9,CASGGVGYGYTF,TGTGCCAGCGGAGGAGTTGGGTATGGCTACACCTTC
NA,TRBD1,TRBJ1-2,TRBV20-1,CSALTGSGYTF,TGCAGTGCTCTGACAGGGTCTGGCTACACCTTC
few,NA,TRBJ2-1,TRBV6-5,CASSQFRSDEQFF,TGTGCCAGCAGCCAGTTTCGGAGTGATGAGCAGTTCTTC
NA,NA,TRBJ1-2,TRBV20-1,CSARSDGYTF,TGCAGTGCTAGGTCGGATGGCTACACCTTC
NA,NA,TRBJ2-3,TRBV18,CASSPPAVNTQYF,TGTGCCAGCTCACCACCGGCGGTGAATACGCAGTATTTT
once,NA,TRBJ2-3,TRBV20-1,CSATPQSGLTDTQYF,TGCAGTGCTACCCCTCAGTCGGGGCTCACAGATACGCAGTATTTT
NA,TRBD1,TRBJ2-1,TRBV6-4,CASSDSGQPNEQFF,TGTGCCAGCAGTGACTCGGGACAGCCAAATGAGCAGTTCTTC
NA,TRBD2,TRBJ2-1,TRBV6-5,CASSYIGLAGGKPYNEQFF,TGTGCCAGCAGTTACATAGGACTAGCGGGGGGTAAACCCTACAATGAGCAGTTCTTC
NA,NA,TRBJ2-5,TRBV28,CASKRQIQETQYF,TGTGCCAGCAAAAGACAGATTCAAGAGACCCAGTACTTC
NA,NA,TRBJ1-2,TRBV29-1,CSALQGPHGYTF,TGCAGCGCACTACAGGGACCTCATGGCTACACCTTC
NA,NA,TRBJ2-1,TRBV27,CASSLDEGISYNEQFF,TGTGCCAGCAGTTTAGATGAGGGAATCTCCTACAATGAGCAGTTCTTC
NA,NA,TRBJ1-1,TRBV7-2,CASSLGSRQVTTEAFF,TGTGCCAGCAGCTTAGGCTCCCGACAGGTTACCACTGAAGCTTTCTTT
NA,NA,TRBJ1-1,TRBV20-1,CSARAGADFTEAFF,TGCAGTGCTAGGGCGGGGGCTGACTTCACTGAAGCTTTCTTT
NA,TRBD2,TRBJ2-5,TRBV27,CASSSRSGGGFQETQYF,TGTGCCAGCAGTTCCCGGAGTGGCGGGGGGTTCCAAGAGACCCAGTACTTC
few,TRBD2,TRBJ2-6,TRBV6-2/TRBV6-3,CASSRGGGGANVLTF,TGTGCCAGCAGTCGCGGGGGTGGAGGGGCCAACGTCCTGACTTTC
NA,NA,TRBJ2-3,TRBV6-6,CASSSRISTDTQYF,TGTGCCAGCAGTTCACGGATTAGCACAGATACGCAGTATTTT
few,TRBD1,TRBJ2-3,TRBV7-8,CASSLERTGGRTDTQYF,TGTGCCAGCAGCTTAGAGCGGACAGGGGGGCGCACAGATACGCAGTATTTT
few,TRBD1,TRBJ2-3,TRBV12-3/TRBV12-4,CASSLGDRGRKDTQYF,TGTGCCAGCAGTCTCGGGGACAGGGGGCGAAAAGATACGCAGTATTTT
NA,NA,TRBJ2-3,TRBV27,CAALDCTDTQYF,TGTGCCGCCTTAGACTGCACAGATACGCAGTATTTT
few,NA,TRBJ2-4,TRBV20-1,CSAREPGLAKNIQYF,TGCAGTGCTAGAGAGCCGGGACTAGCCAAAAACATTCAGTACTTC
NA,NA,TRBJ2-1,TRBV7-9,CASSLDGGSSYEQFF,TGTGCCAGCAGCTTAGATGGGGGGAGCTCCTACGAGCAGTTCTTC
NA,NA,TRBJ2-5,TRBV19,CASSKDRSQETQYF,TGTGCCAGTAGTAAAGACAGGAGTCAAGAGACCCAGTACTTC
NA,TRBD2,TRBJ2-3,TRBV5-4,CASSLELAQDTQYF,TGTGCCAGCAGCTTGGAACTAGCGCAAGATACGCAGTATTTT
NA,TRBD2,TRBJ2-1,TRBV20-1,CSAGFWRGGYNEQFF,TGCAGTGCGGGGTTCTGGCGGGGGGGCTACAATGAGCAGTTCTTC
NA,NA,TRBJ1-6,TRBV7-2,CASSPMVSSYNSPLHF,TGTGCCAGCAGTCCCATGGTCAGCTCCTATAATTCACCCCTCCACTTT
NA,NA,TRBJ1-1,TRBV27,CASSSRVIGTEAFF,TGTGCCAGCAGTTCCCGGGTAATTGGCACTGAAGCTTTCTTT
few,TRBD1,TRBJ1-5,TRBV12-3/TRBV12-4,CASTPDRVGNQPQHF,TGTGCCAGCACCCCCGACAGGGTAGGCAATCAGCCCCAGCATTTT
many,TRBD1,TRBJ1-5,TRBV7-2,CASSPRTGDQPQHF,TGTGCCAGCAGCCCACGGACAGGGGACCAGCCCCAGCATTTT
once,NA,TRBJ1-2,TRBV4-3,CASSQGGRGNYGYTF,TGCGCCAGCAGCCAAGGTGGCAGGGGTAACTATGGCTACACCTTC
NA,NA,TRBJ1-6,TRBV7-2,CASSLGSGNNSPLHF,TGTGCCAGCAGCTTAGGGTCGGGAAATAATTCACCCCTCCACTTT
NA,NA,TRBJ2-5,TRBV18,CASSPLQNQETQYF,TGTGCCAGCTCACCTTTACAGAATCAAGAGACCCAGTACTTC
NA,NA,TRBJ1-5,TRBV20-1,CSATSVSSNQPQHF,TGCAGCGCTACGTCAGTTAGTAGCAATCAGCCCCAGCATTTT
once,NA,TRBJ1-1,TRBV2,CASTSTEAFF,TGTGCCAGCACATCCACTGAAGCTTTCTTT
NA,TRBD2,TRBJ2-5,TRBV20-1,CSARTSVEQYF,TGCAGTGCTAGGACTAGCGTTGAGCAGTACTTC
NA,NA,TRBJ1-2,TRBV5-1,CASSLPGHREYGYTF,TGCGCCAGCAGTTTGCCGGGCCACCGAGAATATGGCTACACCTTC
few,TRBD2,TRBJ2-1,TRBV5-1,CASSPGLASNEQFF,TGCGCCAGCAGCCCGGGACTAGCTTCCAATGAGCAGTTCTTC
NA,TRBD1,TRBJ2-3,TRBV5-6,CASSLVPGGSEDTQYF,TGTGCCAGCAGCCTCGTCCCAGGGGGAAGTGAGGATACGCAGTATTTT
NA,NA,TRBJ2-7,TRBV6-4,CASSAGASAAYEQYF,TGTGCCAGCAGTGCCGGCGCGTCGGCGGCCTACGAGCAGTACTTC
NA,TRBD2,TRBJ2-3,TRBV11-1,CASSLSGADTYAGGQYF,TGTGCCAGCAGCTTGAGCGGGGCGGACACCTACGCAGGAGGGCAGTATTTT
NA,TRBD1,TRBJ2-2,TRBV6-2/TRBV6-3,CASTNRGQGANTGELFF,TGTGCCAGCACCAACCGTGGACAGGGGGCGAACACCGGGGAGCTGTTTTTT
many,NA,TRBJ2-3,TRBV4-1,CASSPPDLTDTQYF,TGCGCCAGCAGCCCACCCGACCTGACAGATACGCAGTATTTT
NA,TRBD1,TRBJ2-1,TRBV20-1,CSARRTGEQFF,TGCAGTGCTAGGAGGACAGGGGAGCAGTTCTTC
NA,NA,TRBJ2-4,TRBV12-3/TRBV12-4,CASSTGTGANIQYF,TGTGCCAGCAGCACCGGGACTGGGGCAAACATTCAGTACTTC
NA,TRBD1,TRBJ2-7,TRBV11-2,CASSHGQDPFEQYF,TGTGCCAGCAGCCATGGACAGGATCCTTTCGAGCAGTACTTC
NA,NA,TRBJ1-1,TRBV7-2,CASSLSGYSTEAFF,TGTGCCAGCAGCTTATCAGGGTATAGCACTGAAGCTTTCTTT
NA,NA,TRBJ2-5,TRBV20-1,CSASRQEAETQYF,TGCAGTGCTAGTCGGCAGGAAGCGGAGACCCAGTACTTC
NA,TRBD1,TRBJ2-5,TRBV28,CASSPLPGQGSETQYF,TGTGCCAGCAGTCCTCTCCCGGGACAGGGCTCAGAGACCCAGTACTTC